This T cell receptor beta chain was retrieved from a study of blood T cell repertoires in COVID-19. The V gene's germline CDR1 is SGHNT and CDR2 YENEEA. This CDR3 comprises 14 residues. The V end lost 5 bases, the J end lost 1 base, and 11 bases lay between the germline ends. In the original workflow: Cell counts per sample came from amplifying reference gene primers. Measured with immunoSEQ multiplex PCR; TCRdb has only the in-frame clones, and not every one. V, J and clone size were drawn from that table, and D and trimming were deduced from the DNA. The table includes approximately 230,000 clones, about nine tenths detected once.

The chain couples TRBV11-3 to TRBJ1-1; perhaps TRBD1 as D (6 bases). The receptor was isolated from a man aged 25-40 years who had recovered from COVID-19. The material sequenced was peripheral blood. CDR3: CASSMGHPNTEAFF. The DNA of the CDR3 is TGTGCCAGCAGCATGGGACACCCGAACACTGAAGCTTTCTTT.